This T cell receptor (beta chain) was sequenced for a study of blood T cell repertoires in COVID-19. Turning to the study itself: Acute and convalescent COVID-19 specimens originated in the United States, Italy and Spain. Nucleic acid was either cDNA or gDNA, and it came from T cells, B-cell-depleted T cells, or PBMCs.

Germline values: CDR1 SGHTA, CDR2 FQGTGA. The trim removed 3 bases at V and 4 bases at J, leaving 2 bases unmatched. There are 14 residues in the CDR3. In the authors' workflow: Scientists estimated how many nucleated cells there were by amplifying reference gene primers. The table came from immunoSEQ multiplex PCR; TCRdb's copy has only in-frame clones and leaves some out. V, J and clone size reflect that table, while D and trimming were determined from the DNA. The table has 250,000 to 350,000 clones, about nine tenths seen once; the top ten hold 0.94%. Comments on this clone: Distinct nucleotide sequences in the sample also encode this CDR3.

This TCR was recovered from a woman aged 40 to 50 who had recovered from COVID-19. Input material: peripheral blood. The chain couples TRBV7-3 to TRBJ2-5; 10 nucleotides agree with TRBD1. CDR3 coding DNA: TGTGCCAGCAGCTTGACAGGGGGCCCAGAGACCCAGTACTTC. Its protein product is CASSLTGGPETQYF.